This T cell receptor beta chain is from a study of blood T cell repertoires in COVID-19. About the study: The United States, Italy and Spain supplied acute and convalescent COVID-19 samples.

The germline V gene encodes CDR1 LGHNT and CDR2 FRNRAP. The CDR3 is 12 amino acids. Between the trimmed V and J ends, which lost 7 bases and 3 bases, there was a span of 8 bases. Followed over time, Seattle patients had been enrolled while infection was active. Study processing details: Researchers report that nucleated cell counts were estimated from reference gene primer amplification. Using immunoSEQ multiplex PCR, the repertoire was profiled, and TCRdb retains in-frame clones only, with some absent. The V and J calls and the clone size are those of that table, but D and trimming were determined from the DNA. The table has almost 400,000 clones, approximately 89% seen once; the top ten hold about 2%.

This TCR came from a woman aged 55-70 years with COVID-19, enrolled during active disease. The chain employs TRBV12-5 and TRBJ2-3; D possibly corresponds to TRBD1 (6 bases). The sequencing input was peripheral blood. The CDR3 DNA sequence: TGTGCTAGTGAGGGGGTTACAGATACGCAGTATTTT. Its protein is CASEGVTDTQYF.